This T cell receptor beta chain was recovered during a study of T-cell reconstitution after alpha-beta-depleted transplantation in children. Germline V gene sequence: CDR1 MNHEY, CDR2 SVGEGT. The CDR3 length is 17 residues. V dropped 8 bases and J dropped 7; count of bases not matched to a gene: 23. A library of TCRbeta sequences, prepared with unique molecular identifiers, was generated. From the PCR reads, TCRdb called clonotypes with MiXCR, one entry per CDR3 protein. The data show approximately 590,000 distinct CDR3 sequences, with about 10% seen just once and roughly 3.9% held by the top ten. The table lists this clonotype with a few counts.

This specimen consisted of PBMCs from the stem cell graft donor, obtained from the stem cell graft. The chain carries TRBV6-2 or TRBV6-3 and TRBJ2-7; 7 nucleotides match TRBD2. The sequence came from a human donor who donated a stem cell graft to a child with acute myeloid leukemia. CDR3 sequence reads: CASRRSTGGPTLGEQYF. CDR3 in DNA: TGTGCCAGCCGACGGAGCACGGGAGGCCCGACACTAGGGGAGCAGTACTTC.